This is a list of T cell receptor beta chains from one sample in a study of T cell changes during pregnancy in multiple sclerosis. Assay: immunoSEQ multiplex PCR; the TCRdb copy retains only in-frame clones and omits some. The profile shows tens of thousands of clones, 90% of them singletons. Source: CD8+ T cells from peripheral blood mononuclear cells, taken in the first trimester of pregnancy. The receptors originated from a female donor with multiple sclerosis, enrolled in a pregnancy study. CDR3s include the opening cysteine and the closing phenylalanine or tryptophan. Fields, in order: clone size, D gene, V gene, J gene, CDR3 protein, CDR3 DNA. A D gene is named only where the DNA matches it firmly. Only part of the rows carry a size: once, few, many, or a class if the clone is expanded.

-	-	TRBV5-1	TRBJ2-2	CASSAEGGSGTGELFF	TGCGCCAGCAGCGCTGAAGGGGGTTCGGGTACCGGGGAGCTGTTTTTT
-	-	TRBV4-2	TRBJ2-2	CASSQDSRAGELFF	TGTGCCAGCAGCCAAGATTCCCGGGCCGGGGAGCTGTTTTTT
-	-	TRBV7-9	TRBJ2-3	CASSWGEVTDTQYF	TGTGCCAGCAGCTGGGGAGAGGTAACAGATACGCAGTATTTT
-	-	TRBV28	TRBJ2-7	CASSLDTEQYF	TGTGCCAGCAGTTTGGACACCGAGCAGTACTTC
-	-	TRBV29-1	TRBJ2-3	CSVAKRGSSTDTQYF	TGCAGCGTTGCCAAACGGGGTTCCAGCACAGATACGCAGTATTTT
-	-	TRBV27	TRBJ2-3	CASSLRRHTDTQYF	TGTGCCAGCAGTTTGAGGAGGCACACAGATACGCAGTATTTT
-	-	TRBV21-1	TRBJ2-6	CASSKKTGKESGANVLTF	TGTGCCAGCAGCAAAAAGACAGGGAAGGAATCTGGGGCCAACGTCCTGACTTTC
-	TRBD2	TRBV28	TRBJ2-5	CASSPRPGLGVETQYF	TGTGCCAGCAGTCCTCGTCCGGGACTAGGAGTGGAGACCCAGTACTTC
-	TRBD1	TRBV4-3	TRBJ2-3	CASSQERQGADTQYF	TGCGCCAGCAGCCAAGAACGACAGGGCGCAGATACGCAGTATTTT
-	-	TRBV2	TRBJ2-7	CASSTYQGYEQYF	TGTGCCAGCAGTACGTACCAGGGGTACGAGCAGTACTTC
few	-	TRBV9	TRBJ1-1	CASSLEMNTEAFF	TGTGCCAGCAGTTTAGAAATGAACACTGAAGCTTTCTTT
-	-	TRBV11-2	TRBJ2-1	CASSPQAGSSYNEQFF	TGTGCCAGCAGCCCTCAAGCGGGCAGCTCCTACAATGAGCAGTTCTTC
-	-	TRBV7-9	TRBJ2-5	CASSADNQETQYF	TGTGCCAGCAGCGCAGATAACCAAGAGACCCAGTACTTC
-	TRBD2	TRBV5-1	TRBJ2-7	CASSLGTSGSFSYEQYF	TGCGCCAGCAGCCTCGGGACTAGCGGATCATTCTCCTACGAGCAGTACTTC
-	-	TRBV27	TRBJ2-1	CASSLSFGPTPQFF	TGTGCCAGCAGTTTGTCTTTTGGCCCAACCCCTCAGTTCTTC
-	-	TRBV9	TRBJ2-7	CASSVGSRDYEQYF	TGTGCCAGCAGCGTAGGGAGCAGGGACTACGAGCAGTACTTC
-	TRBD1	TRBV7-6	TRBJ2-7	CASSLEGAFDEQYF	TGTGCCAGCAGCTTAGAGGGGGCCTTCGACGAGCAGTACTTC
-	-	TRBV7-8	TRBJ2-1	CASSLAGAREQFF	TGTGCCAGCAGCTTAGCAGGGGCGCGTGAGCAGTTCTTC
-	TRBD2	TRBV28	TRBJ2-5	CASSFGGTILLYKTAGDRTQYF	TGTGCCAGCAGTTTTGGCGGGACGATTCTGCTCTACAAGACCGCGGGAGACCGGACCCAGTACTTC
-	-	TRBV7-9	TRBJ2-3	CASSLSFGGSTDTQYF	TGTGCCAGCAGCTTAAGTTTCGGAGGGAGCACAGATACGCAGTATTTT
-	-	TRBV19	TRBJ2-1	CASSGQLFNEQFF	TGTGCCAGTTCAGGACAGCTTTTCAATGAGCAGTTCTTC
-	-	TRBV7-8	TRBJ2-7	CASSLKIEGSLSYEQYF	TGTGCCAGCAGCCTAAAAATTGAGGGCAGCTTATCCTACGAGCAGTACTTC
-	TRBD1	TRBV6-5	TRBJ2-7	CASSYSGTGVTYEQYF	TGTGCCAGCAGTTACTCTGGGACAGGGGTAACCTACGAGCAGTACTTC
-	TRBD2	TRBV7-8	TRBJ2-1	CASTTSGLAGGGEQFF	TGTGCCAGCACCACCTCCGGGTTAGCGGGAGGCGGTGAGCAGTTCTTC
-	-	TRBV7-2	TRBJ2-7	CASSPLAISSYEQYF	TGTGCCAGCAGCCCCCTAGCGATCAGCTCCTACGAGCAGTACTTC
-	-	TRBV9	TRBJ2-2	CASRRTENTGELFF	TGTGCCAGCCGGAGGACAGAAAACACCGGGGAGCTGTTTTTT